This TCR beta chain was documented in a study of blood T cell repertoires in COVID-19. Germline V gene lookup returns CDR1 GTSNPN and CDR2 SVGIG (reference sequence). The length of the CDR3 is 15 residues. V was trimmed by 4 bases and J by 1 base, leaving 14 bases between them. TCRdb keeps only in-frame clones here, not all; method: immunoSEQ multiplex PCR. In the table there are approximately 350,000 clones, approximately 89% of which are singletons. The rearrangement joins TRBV30 to TRBJ2-1; possibly TRBD1 for D (5 bases). Input material: peripheral blood. The clonotype was recovered from a young woman who had recovered from COVID-19. CDR3 protein: CAWTPWGRSYNEQFF. The CDR3, as DNA: TGTGCCTGGACCCCTTGGGGCCGTTCCTACAATGAGCAGTTCTTC.